The 17 T cell receptor beta chains in this list originate from one sample, sequenced in a study of blood T cell repertoires in COVID-19. Assay used: immunoSEQ multiplex PCR; TCRdb lists only in-frame clones, some missing. Here the sample spans hundreds of thousands of clones, 70% to 90% being singletons. The sample comprised PBMCs or T cells enriched from blood (not recorded which). These receptors came from a woman between 18 and 30 years old who had been exposed to COVID-19.

The chain carries TRBV4-1 and TRBJ1-2; D perhaps matches TRBD1 (5 bases). Trimming removed 3 bases at V and 5 bases at J, with 19 bases between. CDR1 and CDR2 from the germline V gene are MGHRA and YSYEKL. The CDR3 runs 16 residues. The CDR3 loop reads CASSHGGSIRSYGYTF. CDR3 bases: TGCGCCAGCAGCCATGGGGGGAGTATTAGATCATATGGCTACACCTTC.

The rearrangement links TRBV18 to TRBJ2-6; 11 nucleotides line up with TRBD1. Germline values: CDR1 KGHSH, CDR2 LQKENI. V dropped 4 bases and J dropped 0; count of bases not matched to a gene: 5. CDR3 length equals 18 residues. CDR3 region: CASSQIGTGGSGANVLTF. In DNA form, the CDR3 reads TGTGCCAGCTCACAGATCGGGACAGGGGGCTCTGGGGCCAACGTCCTGACTTTC.

The gene calls are TRBV5-1 and TRBJ2-7; no firm D call. Trimming stripped 1 base from V and 1 base from J, with 6 bases between. Germline CDR1 reads SGHRS; CDR2 reads YFSETQ. The CDR3 runs 13 residues. CDR3 bases: TGCGCCAGCAGCTTGTTCGTTTCCTACGAGCAGTACTTC. Amino acid sequence: CASSLFVSYEQYF.

This clone was counted a single time. The V and J genes are TRBV3-1 (or the pseudogene TRBV3-2) and TRBJ2-5, with TRBD2 matching over 11 bases. This CDR3 has 17 amino acids. CDR1 LGHDT and CDR2 YNNKEL come from the germline V gene (reference sequence). Trimming took 6 bases from V and 4 from J; bases not matched to a gene: 13. The CDR3 protein is CASSFSGRGIPLETQYF. In nucleotides, the CDR3 is TGTGCCAGCAGTTTTAGCGGGAGGGGGATACCTCTAGAGACCCAGTACTTC.

The chain uses TRBV2 and TRBJ2-7; 8 nucleotides match TRBD1. The trim removed 6 bases at V and 2 bases at J, leaving 9 bases unmatched. The CDR3 is 15 amino acids. Germline assignment: CDR1 SNHLY and CDR2 FYNNEI. The CDR3 here is CASRERTGQAYEQYF. In DNA form, the CDR3 reads TGTGCCAGCAGGGAGCGGACAGGGCAGGCCTACGAGCAGTACTTC.

V and J are TRBV28 and TRBJ1-4, with TRBD1 matching over 7 bases. The germline gives CDR1 MDHEN, CDR2 SYDVKM. With 2 bases clipped from V and 0 bases from J, the junction kept 3 bases outside the gene matches. The CDR3 length is 16 residues. CDR3 amino acids: CASSLDGTATNEKLFF. CDR3 sequence (DNA): TGTGCCAGCAGTTTAGATGGGACAGCAACTAATGAAAAACTGTTTTTT.

A few counts support this clone. As DNA, the CDR3 is TGTGCCAGTAGTCCAGGGTACCGTGGCAATGAGCAGTTCTTC. Its protein is CASSPGYRGNEQFF. This rearrangement joins TRBV19 to TRBJ2-1; D may be TRBD1 (5 bases). V lost 5 bases and J 6 bases, leaving 14 bases between the germline ends. Germline V gives CDR1 LNHDA, CDR2 SQIVND (reference sequence). The CDR3 has 14 residues.

The J gene is TRBJ1-1, the V gene TRBV6-6; no definite D call. CDR3 length equals 13 residues. Germline CDR1 is MNHNY and CDR2 is SVGAGI (reference sequence). Between the trimmed V and J ends, which lost 6 bases and 5 bases, there was a span of 13 bases. CDR3 region: CASSSAGYTEAFF. The CDR3 nucleotides are TGTGCCAGCAGCTCGGCGGGTTATACTGAAGCTTTCTTT.

The chain couples TRBV5-6 to TRBJ2-5; D is ambiguous. There are 12 residues in the CDR3. Looked up from germline, CDR1 is SGHDT and CDR2 is YYEEEE. The V end lost 4 bases, the J end lost 4 bases, and 8 bases lay between the germline ends. The CDR3 DNA reads as TGTGCCAGCAGCCTGAACACAGAGACCCAGTACTTC. Its translation is CASSLNTETQYF.

The V call is TRBV27, the J call TRBJ1-2; D is unclear. CDR1 is MNHEY, CDR2 SMNVEV, per germline (reference sequence). The CDR3 loop spans 13 amino acids. Trimming left V 5 bases short and J 9 bases short, with 16 bases between. DNA of the CDR3: TGTGCCAGCAGTACACCGGCGCGGTCTAGCTACACCTTC. It specifies CASSTPARSSYTF.

J is TRBJ1-5 and V is TRBV28, with D perhaps matching TRBD1 (6 bases). Germline V gives CDR1 MDHEN, CDR2 SYDVKM. There are 15 residues in the CDR3. V was cut by 6 bases and J by 3 bases, with 15 bases left in between. This CDR3 is CASSYTQGLNQPQHF. The CDR3 DNA follows: TGTGCCAGCAGCTATACACAGGGTCTCAATCAGCCCCAGCATTTT. Full variable domain (outside the CDR3, taken from reference TRBV28 and TRBJ1-5): DVKVTQSSRYLVKRTGEKVFLECVQDMDHENMFWYRQDPGLGLRLIYFSYDVKMKEKGDIPEGYSVSREKKERFSLILESASTNQTSMYLCASSYTQGLNQPQHFGDGTRLSIL.

The V call is TRBV19, the J call TRBJ2-1; TRBD1 agrees at 8 bases. The CDR3 extends over 16 amino acids. Germline values: CDR1 LNHDA, CDR2 SQIVND (reference sequence). V gave up 0 bases and J gave up 4 bases; unmatched junction bases: 5. CDR3: CASSIDGTGVYNEQFF. CDR3 DNA: TGTGCCAGTAGTATAGACGGGACAGGAGTTTACAATGAGCAGTTCTTC.

This clone was detected a few times. The gene calls are TRBV28 and TRBJ1-5, with D possibly TRBD1 on 5 matching bases. CDR1 and CDR2 from the germline V gene are MDHEN and SYDVKM. V lost 1 base to trimming and J lost 4 bases, with 8 bases between them. The CDR3 extends over 14 amino acids. For the CDR3, the DNA is TGTGCCAGCAGTTTATTCAGGGTAAATCAGCCCCAGCATTTT. This codes for CASSLFRVNQPQHF.

On this clone itself: Distinct nucleotide sequences in the sample also encode this CDR3. The V and J genes are TRBV27 and TRBJ2-7; D call uncertain. This CDR3 region has 14 residues. V was clipped by 2 bases and J by 0 bases, with 8 bases between them. Looked up from germline, CDR1 is MNHEY and CDR2 is SMNVEV (reference sequence). CDR3 DNA: TGTGCCAGCAGTTTAGGAACGGGCTCCTACGAGCAGTACTTC. This codes for CASSLGTGSYEQYF.

Regarding this clone: Other nucleotide sequences from this sample produce the same CDR3. The chain couples TRBV2 to TRBJ2-7; no clear D gene. The CDR3 spans 11 residues. In germline, CDR1 is SNHLY, CDR2 FYNNEI. V lost 4 bases to trimming and J lost 4 bases, with 5 bases between them. DNA for the CDR3: TGTGCCAGCAGTGCCCTTTACGAGCAGTACTTC. It translates to CASSALYEQYF.

The rearrangement joins TRBV3-1 (or the pseudogene TRBV3-2) to TRBJ2-7, with D possibly TRBD2 on 7 matching bases. CDR3 size: 17 residues. CDR1 and CDR2 from the germline V gene are LGHDT and YNNKEL (reference sequence). Trimming took off 0 bases at V and 2 bases at J, with 17 bases between the two ends. In DNA, the CDR3 is TGTGCCAGCAGCCAAGACCGAGCGGGACACTCCCCCTACGAGCAGTACTTC. This sequence encodes CASSQDRAGHSPYEQYF.

The chain has TRBV5-1 and TRBJ2-7; 9 positions match TRBD1. V shed 4 bases and J 2 bases; nucleotides not matched to a gene: 10. The germline V gene encodes CDR1 SGHRS and CDR2 YFSETQ. This CDR3 comprises 16 residues. CDR3 nucleotide sequence: TGCGCCAGCAGCCATGACAGGACAGGGGCGACCTACGAGCAGTACTTC. It encodes CASSHDRTGATYEQYF.